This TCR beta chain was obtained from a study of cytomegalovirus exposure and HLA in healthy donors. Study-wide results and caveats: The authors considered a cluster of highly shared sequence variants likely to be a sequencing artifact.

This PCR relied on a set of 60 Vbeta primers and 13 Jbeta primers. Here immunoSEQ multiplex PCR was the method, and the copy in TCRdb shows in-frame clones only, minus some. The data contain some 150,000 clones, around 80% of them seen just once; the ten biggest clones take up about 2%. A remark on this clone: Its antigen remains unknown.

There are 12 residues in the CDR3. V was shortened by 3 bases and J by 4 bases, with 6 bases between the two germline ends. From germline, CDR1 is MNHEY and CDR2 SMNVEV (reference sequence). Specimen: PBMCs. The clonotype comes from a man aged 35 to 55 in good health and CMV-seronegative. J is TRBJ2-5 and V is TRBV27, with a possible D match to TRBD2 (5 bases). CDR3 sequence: CASSFEGETQYF. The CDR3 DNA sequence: TGTGCCAGCAGTTTTGAGGGAGAGACCCAGTACTTC.